This T cell receptor beta chain was documented in a study of molecular identifiers for immune sequencing clone quantification. Background on the study: Sequencing covered four of five parts into which replicate RNA from roughly 20,000 or 100,000 naive CD8 cells was split. The study, taken as a whole, reports: Highly expanded clone sizes could be underestimated by identical TCR molecules that share a barcode. It was shown that clones above 20 RNA copies held over 97% of effector molecules, but under 1% in naive cells.

Methods described previously, with TCR primers listed, were used for bulk TCR libraries. A single record per CDR3 protein comes from TCRdb applying MiXCR to the PCR reads. The data contain around 300,000 distinct CDR3 sequences, 24% of them seen just once; the ten biggest clones take up 0.7% to 0.95%. For this clonotype: What it binds is not known.

There are 17 residues in the CDR3. V was shortened by 5 bases and J by 2 bases, with 20 bases between the two germline ends. From germline, CDR1 is SNHLY and CDR2 FYNNEI. The clonotype was recovered from a human donor in good health. Some libraries in this study had Jurkat cell RNA spiked in. What was sequenced was naive CD8+ T cells from blood, with Jurkat cell RNA spiked in. The subset denotes: FACS-sorted CD8+CD4-CCR7+CD45RA+ naive T cells. This chain connects TRBV2 to TRBJ2-3, with TRBD2 as a possible D gene (7 bases). The CDR3 coding sequence is TGTGCCAGCAGTTTCGATACAGAGCGGGGACACACAGATACGCAGTATTTT. It yields the protein CASSFDTERGHTDTQYF.